The clone carrying this T cell receptor (beta chain) ranks as medium-sized (0.01 to 0.1%). This table comes from immunoSEQ multiplex PCR, and its TCRdb copy is limited to in-frame clones, with some not included. The top ten hold roughly 0.6% of the sample, which has roughly 30,000 clones, about nine tenths seen once. These data belong to a study of T cell changes during pregnancy in multiple sclerosis. Germline CDR1 is MDHEN and CDR2 is SYDVKM. Trimming left V 7 bases short and J 0 bases short, with 12 bases between. The CDR3 has 14 amino acids. The chain carries TRBV28 and TRBJ1-1; D is ambiguous. The sample was CD4+ T cells from peripheral blood mononuclear cells, taken in the first trimester of pregnancy. The receptor was isolated from a female donor in good health, enrolled as a control in a pregnancy study. In DNA form, the CDR3 reads TGTGCCAGCACGGTGGCGGGCTTGAACACTGAAGCTTTCTTT. Translated, it gives CASTVAGLNTEAFF.